Listed below are T cell receptor beta chains from one sample, sequenced in a study of T cell responses to AZD1222 COVID-19 vaccine. The table came from immunoSEQ multiplex PCR; TCRdb's copy has only in-frame clones and leaves some out. There are around 200,000 clones in the sample; around 94% occur only once, and 1.6% lies in the top ten. Sequences were derived from peripheral blood, sampled 28 days after the second AZD1222 dose. Receptors originate from an adult who received the AZD1222 COVID-19 vaccine. The CDR3 runs from the conserved cysteine through the conserved F or W. The D gene is left open where the match is weak. Clone sizes are given selectively: once, few, many, or a class where the clone is expanded.

d_gene,j_gene,abundance,v_gene,CDR3aa,CDR3nt
.,TRBJ1-2,.,TRBV11-3,CASQSGGRLETNYGYTF,TGTGCCAGTCAGAGTGGGGGACGCCTCGAAACTAACTATGGCTACACCTTC
.,TRBJ1-6,.,TRBV27,CASSLSRNSPLHF,TGTGCCAGCAGTTTATCCCGTAATTCACCCCTCCACTTT
.,TRBJ1-1,once,TRBV20-1,CSPYLNTEAFF,TGCAGTCCATATTTGAACACTGAAGCTTTCTTT
.,TRBJ1-1,.,TRBV30,CAWSVLWGTLREKGPGQAFF,TGTGCCTGGAGTGTACTTTGGGGGACCCTAAGGGAGAAAGGACCAGGCCAAGCTTTCTTT
TRBD1,TRBJ2-3,.,TRBV7-3,CASSSIETGGLSPDTQYF,TGTGCCAGCAGCTCGATCGAGACAGGGGGCTTGTCCCCAGATACGCAGTATTTT
.,TRBJ1-4,.,TRBV12-3/TRBV12-4,CASSLWDPEKLFF,TGTGCCAGCAGTTTATGGGATCCGGAAAAACTGTTTTTT
.,TRBJ1-1,.,TRBV19,CASTTLRGWDTEAFF,TGTGCCAGTACCACACTCAGGGGCTGGGACACTGAAGCTTTCTTT
.,TRBJ1-4,.,TRBV18,CASSPQNEKLFF,TGTGCCAGCTCACCCCAAAATGAAAAACTGTTTTTT
.,TRBJ1-2,.,TRBV28,CASSQPRWLSRSYGYTF,TGTGCCAGCAGCCAACCCCGGTGGTTAAGCAGGTCCTATGGCTACACCTTC
TRBD1,TRBJ2-5,.,TRBV18,CASSTYTGQQETQYF,TGTGCCAGCTCAACGTACACGGGACAGCAAGAGACCCAGTACTTC
.,TRBJ2-2,.,TRBV23-1,CASSQSSWAGLNTGELFF,TGCGCCAGCAGTCAATCGTCGTGGGCAGGGTTGAACACCGGGGAGCTGTTTTTT
.,TRBJ1-4,.,TRBV3-1/TRBV3-2,CASSSPTANNEKLFF,TGTGCCAGCAGCTCCCCTACAGCAAATAATGAAAAACTGTTTTTT
.,TRBJ2-1,.,TRBV7-3,CASSSAYYSAANEQFF,TGTGCCAGCAGCTCCGCCTATTACTCCGCGGCCAATGAGCAGTTCTTC
.,TRBJ1-2,.,TRBV12-3/TRBV12-4,CASSFGGPYGYTF,TGTGCCAGCAGTTTTGGGGGGCCCTATGGCTACACCTTC
.,TRBJ1-2,.,TRBV19,CASSVDFRTAYTF,TGTGCCAGTAGTGTAGACTTCAGGACAGCTTACACCTTC
.,TRBJ1-4,.,TRBV3-1/TRBV3-2,CASSQDYPGELVNEKLFF,TGTGCCAGCAGCCAAGATTACCCCGGGGAGTTGGTTAATGAAAAACTGTTTTTT
.,TRBJ2-7,.,TRBV10-2,CASSETGWEQYF,TGCGCCAGCAGTGAGACAGGGTGGGAGCAGTACTTC
TRBD1,TRBJ1-5,.,TRBV19,CASSGQGDQPQHF,TGTGCCAGTAGTGGACAGGGAGATCAGCCCCAGCATTTT
.,TRBJ2-2,.,TRBV7-6,CASSSPGRQTGELFF,TGTGCCAGCAGCTCACCGGGGAGACAAACCGGGGAGCTGTTTTTT
TRBD1,TRBJ1-4,.,TRBV5-1,CASRPPGTVNEKLFF,TGCGCCAGCAGGCCCCCCGGGACAGTTAATGAAAAACTGTTTTTT
.,TRBJ2-3,.,TRBV7-3,CASSPDPSSVTDTQYF,TGTGCCAGCAGCCCCGATCCGTCATCAGTCACAGATACGCAGTATTTT
.,TRBJ1-6,.,TRBV6-5,CASSYGGDNSPLHF,TGTGCCAGCAGTTACGGGGGGGATAATTCACCCCTCCACTTT
TRBD2,TRBJ2-1,.,TRBV19,CASSIPTSGYSYNEQFF,TGTGCCAGTAGTATCCCGACTAGCGGGTACTCCTACAATGAGCAGTTCTTC
TRBD1,TRBJ1-2,.,TRBV6-6,CASSRTGTAVSNYGYTF,TGTGCCAGCAGTCGAACCGGGACAGCCGTTTCTAACTATGGCTACACCTTC